This T cell receptor (beta chain) is from a study of regulatory T cells in long-lasting Graves disease. This clonotype was detected only a few times. Its antigen is still unknown. General study findings and limits: Favored gene segments in persistent disease were TRBV28, TRBJ1-2 and TRBJ2-5. Whereas new patients shared about 980 public clonotypes, persistent patients shared more, at under 3,500.

Construction of TCR beta libraries relied on iRepertoire HTBI primers and on Arm-PCR targeting CDR3 regions. TCRdb fed the multiplex PCR reads into MiXCR, producing one record per CDR3 protein. The sample has 350,000 to 450,000 distinct CDR3 sequences, around 20% seen once. The CDR3 consists of 12 residues. The germline V gene has CDR1 SGHTA and CDR2 FQGNSA. V gave up 1 base and J gave up 6 bases, with 4 bases separating them. Documented time point: persistent/refractory GD, antithyroid drugs over 5 years with positive TRAb. RNA isolated from PBMCs was used to make the TCR library. The rearrangement joins TRBV7-2 to TRBJ1-5; D unclear. The sequencing used peripheral blood mononuclear cells (PBMCs), collected when the disease was refractory, from a patient treated with antithyroid drugs. This TCR was recovered from a female donor with Graves disease. The CDR3 DNA follows: TGTGCCAGCAGCTTAGATGCTCAGCCCCAGCATTTT. It translates to CASSLDAQPQHF. The full variable domain, completed using reference TRBV7-2 and TRBJ1-5, is GAGVSQSPSNKVTEKGKDVELRCDPISGHTALYWYRQSLGQGLEFLIYFQGNSAPDKSGLPSDRFSAERTGGSVSTLTIQRTQQEDSAVYLCASSLDAQPQHFGDGTRLSIL.